The clone carrying this TCR beta chain was counted only a few times. Template switching added a universal primer site, and cDNA bore unique molecular identifiers. TCRdb processed the 5' RACE reads anew with MiXCR; each CDR3 protein has one entry. The sample consists of some 600,000 distinct CDR3 sequences, 7% to 7.5% of them appearing once. The CDR3 is made up of 14 amino acids. Germline V gives CDR1 DFQATT, CDR2 SNEGSKA (reference sequence). The V segment lost 6 bases and the J segment 2 bases; nucleotides outside the gene matches: 6. The source of the sample is a study of identical twins. These same data were also listed under a study on yellow fever vaccine responses in identical twins.

Sequencing input: PBMCs. The V gene is TRBV20-1, the J gene TRBJ2-7, with 11 bases lining up with TRBD2. The origin of this receptor is a woman under 30 in good health. In nucleotides, the CDR3 is TGCAGTGCAACCCTAGCGGGGGGCCCCTACGAGCAGTACGTC. Protein product: CSATLAGGPYEQYV.